This T cell receptor beta chain is from a study of blood T cell repertoires in COVID-19. Study summary: Sources were T cells, B-cell-depleted T cells, or PBMCs; the material itself was cDNA or gDNA.

The authors' processing: Quantification of nucleated cells was approximated via reference gene primer amplification. Repertoires were generated with immunoSEQ multiplex PCR, while TCRdb's copy carries only in-frame clones and drops some. D and trimming were read from the DNA, whereas the V and J calls and clone size are those reported in that table. The table includes around 260,000 clones, about 86% detected once. The CDR3 covers 15 residues. The trim removed 2 bases at V and 3 bases at J, leaving 1 base unmatched. The germline V gene encodes CDR1 GTSNPN and CDR2 SVGIG (reference sequence). The sequence derives from a man younger than 45 with active or convalescent COVID-19. The sample was peripheral blood. J is TRBJ2-1 and V is TRBV30; 13 bases align to TRBD2. CDR3 sequence reads: CAWSWTSGGYNEQFF. DNA of the CDR3: TGTGCCTGGAGTTGGACTAGCGGGGGCTACAATGAGCAGTTCTTC.